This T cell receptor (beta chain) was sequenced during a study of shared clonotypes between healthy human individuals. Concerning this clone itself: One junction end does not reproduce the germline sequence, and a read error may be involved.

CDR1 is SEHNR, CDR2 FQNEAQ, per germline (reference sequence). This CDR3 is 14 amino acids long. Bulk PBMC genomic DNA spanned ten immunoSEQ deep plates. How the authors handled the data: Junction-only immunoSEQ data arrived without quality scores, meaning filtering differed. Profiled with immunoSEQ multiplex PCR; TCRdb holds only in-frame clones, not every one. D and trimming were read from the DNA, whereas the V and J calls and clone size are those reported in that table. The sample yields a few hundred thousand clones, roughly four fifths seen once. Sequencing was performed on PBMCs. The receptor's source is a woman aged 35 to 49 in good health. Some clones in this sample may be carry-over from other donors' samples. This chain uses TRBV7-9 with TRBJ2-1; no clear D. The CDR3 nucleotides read TGTGCCAGTAGCTTACCGGGTCGCCGCGATGAGCAGTTCTTC. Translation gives CASSLPGRRDEQFF.